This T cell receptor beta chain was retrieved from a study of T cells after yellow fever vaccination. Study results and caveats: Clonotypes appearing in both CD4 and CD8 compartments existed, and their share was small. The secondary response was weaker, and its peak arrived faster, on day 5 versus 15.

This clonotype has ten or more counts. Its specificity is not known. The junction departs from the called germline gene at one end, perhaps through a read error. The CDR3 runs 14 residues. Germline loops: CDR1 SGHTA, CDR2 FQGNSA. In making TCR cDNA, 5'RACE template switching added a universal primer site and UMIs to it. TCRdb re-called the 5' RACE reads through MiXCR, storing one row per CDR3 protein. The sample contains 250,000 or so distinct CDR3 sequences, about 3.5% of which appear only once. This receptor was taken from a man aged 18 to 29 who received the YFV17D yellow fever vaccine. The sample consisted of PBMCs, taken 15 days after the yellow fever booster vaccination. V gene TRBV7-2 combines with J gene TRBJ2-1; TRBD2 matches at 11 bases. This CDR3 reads CASRLAGGRNEQFF. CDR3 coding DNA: TGTGCCAGCAGGTTAGCGGGGGGGCGCAATGAGCAGTTCTTC.